This T cell receptor beta chain is drawn from a study of cytomegalovirus exposure and HLA in healthy donors. Primers for the PCR totalled 60 Vbeta and 13 Jbeta. The protocol was immunoSEQ multiplex PCR, while the TCRdb copy is restricted to in-frame clones and leaves out a portion. The sample holds fewer than 250,000 clones, 65% to 90% seen once. This CDR3 region has 12 residues. Trimming removed 0 bases at V and 6 bases at J, with 6 bases between. Germline V gene lookup returns CDR1 MNHNY and CDR2 SVGAGI (reference sequence). The sequence was collected from a girl under 18 in good health and CMV-seronegative. The chain recombines TRBV6-6 with TRBJ2-7; D gene unclear. Sequencing used PBMCs. CDR3 sequence reads: CASSYSLGEQYF. The CDR3 DNA is TGTGCCAGCAGTTACTCCCTCGGCGAGCAGTACTTC.